The 5 T cell receptor beta chains below were found in one sample sequenced in a study of blood T cell repertoires in COVID-19 (dated by TCRdb to the early 2020s). Library preparation was by the immunoSEQ multiplex PCR assay. TCRdb holds this immuneACCESS table with in-frame rearrangements only. Some clones are missing; in checked studies, unresolved V genes explain under half, and the rest has no known cause. The sample has over 35,000 clones on record, just under 80% of them singletons. About 35% of the sample lies in the top ten. The sequenced sample consisted of peripheral blood. The receptors originated from a man in his sixties with acute or convalescent COVID-19.

The V call is TRBV11-2, the J call TRBJ2-7; 7 nucleotides align to TRBD2. Trimming took 5 bases from V and 1 from J; bases not matched to a gene: 5. This CDR3 region has 14 residues. Germline V lookup: CDR1 SGHAT, CDR2 FQNNGV. The CDR3 region has the DNA TGTGCCAGCAGCCAAAGCGGGACGTCCTACGAGCAGTACTTC. It yields the protein CASSQSGTSYEQYF.

The chain combines TRBV10-3 with TRBJ1-1, with TRBD1 matching 8 bases. V shed 6 bases and J 0 bases; nucleotides not matched to a gene: 3. Germline lookup yields CDR1 ENHRY and CDR2 SYGVKD. This CDR3 has 14 amino acids. CDR3 nucleotides: TGTGCCATCAGGAGGGACAGGATGAACACTGAAGCTTTCTTT. The encoded protein is CAIRRDRMNTEAFF.

This chain links TRBV6-5 with TRBJ1-1; TRBD1 agrees at 7 bases. Germline V gene sequence: CDR1 MNHEY, CDR2 SVGAGI. The CDR3 is 16 amino acids. With V trimmed by 1 base and J by 1 base, 6 bases remained unmatched. CDR3 sequence: CASSYWTGQKNTEAFF. For the CDR3, the DNA is TGTGCCAGCAGTTACTGGACAGGACAGAAGAACACTGAAGCTTTCTTT.

This chain links TRBV28 with TRBJ1-4; perhaps TRBD1 as D (5 bases). CDR1 is MDHEN, CDR2 SYDVKM, per germline. V gave up 5 bases and J gave up 4 bases, with 8 bases separating them. This CDR3 is built from 13 residues. CDR3 sequence (DNA): TGTGCCAGCAGTGTCGGGGGTAATGAAAAACTGTTTTTT. Protein product: CASSVGGNEKLFF.

The genes are TRBV7-9 and TRBJ1-2, with TRBD1 matching 7 bases. The CDR3 totals 14 residues. V shed 3 bases, J shed 3 bases, and the junction held 4 bases outside the gene matches. CDR1 and CDR2 from the germline V gene are SEHNR and FQNEAQ (reference sequence). The CDR3 sequence is CASSFETGDYGYTF. CDR3 bases: TGTGCCAGCAGCTTCGAAACAGGGGACTATGGCTACACCTTC. The full variable domain, completed using reference TRBV7-9 and TRBJ1-2, is DTGVSQNPRHKITKRGQNVTFRCDPISEHNRLYWYRQTLGQGPEFLTYFQNEAQLEKSRLLSDRFSAERPKGSFSTLEIQRTEQGDSAMYLCASSFETGDYGYTFGSGTRLTVV.